One TCR beta chain is described in this entry. This clonotype was counted many times. Its antigen is still unknown. The sample holds no much larger clone one base away, and base qualities are not on file. This entry comes from a study of T cells in Graves' hyperthyroidism and ophthalmopathy (dated by TCRdb to 2018 to 2020). In the study overall: Peripheral blood was sampled at the time of initial diagnosis, prior to any treatment. To identify distinguishing TCR V-J signatures, a discovery cohort of 100 patients was used, comprising roughly 45 with Graves' ophthalmopathy and 57 with stable Graves' hyperthyroidism. Prospective prediction of ophthalmopathy was tested in an independent validation cohort of some 20 hyperthyroidism patients and 17 patients who later progressed to ophthalmopathy. For training and testing, the 100 or so patients in the discovery cohort were randomly divided in a 7:3 ratio. Thyroid tissue and blood T-cell repertoires from roughly 6 Graves' hyperthyroidism patients were also compared in the study. After sampling, hyperthyroidism patients received methimazole starting at 30 mg daily, and ophthalmopathy patients received high-dose intravenous methylprednisolone. TCR Vbeta CDR3 sequencing of roughly 140 peripheral blood samples (approximately 44 ophthalmopathy, around 80 hyperthyroidism and approximately 17 progressor patients) is reported in the paper.

The CDR3 contains 14 residues, cysteine and phenylalanine counted. Just the 42-base CDR3 DNA is kept, in frame starting at base 1. CDR1 and CDR2 are read off the germline V gene as MDHEN and SYDVKM. Cut back by 6 bases and 2 bases, the V and J ends lie 14 bases apart. Stable Graves' hyperthyroidism was defined as no progression to ophthalmopathy during 18 months of follow-up. Hyperthyroidism patients were newly diagnosed, with disease duration under 2 months, and aged 18 to 65 years. Any patient with an uncontrolled infection, another autoimmune disease, pregnancy or lactation was excluded. Diagnoses were established on the basis of clinical symptoms, serum thyroxine and TRAb, thyroid ultrasound, and orbital computed tomography. PBMCs were isolated from 10 ml of fresh peripheral blood by Ficoll-Paque density gradient centrifugation. Total RNA was extracted with Trizol reagent, and quality was checked on an Agilent 2100 Bioanalyzer.

What the research found in general, with its limitations: In validation, progression to ophthalmopathy was predicted by the model with 70.59% sensitivity and 72.22% specificity, a median of approximately 7.1 months before onset. In cross-validation, a model built on a 13 V-J signature told ophthalmopathy apart from stable hyperthyroidism with about 90% sensitivity and roughly 81% specificity, and in testing the same model reached 80%/75%. No statistical method was used to fix the sample size in advance, and group allocation was not hidden from the investigators. Most expanded thyroid clonotypes (frequency above 0.001) were also found in blood, which suggests that blood repertoires may mirror thyroid immune responses.

The TCR beta CDR3 regions were amplified from the RNA transcripts. A first-round RT-PCR of the TCR CDR3 used the HTBI primer set with the Qiagen OneStep RT-PCR kit. The libraries were constructed in a second round of multiplex PCR and then size-selected and purified. The libraries were sequenced on an Illumina HiSeq2000 using paired-end 100 bp reads. Per the source publication's procedure: SOAPnuke was used to process the raw data, throwing out any read that contained adapters or uncalled bases, had a mean Phred below 15, or lacked an exact constant-primer or identifier match. High-quality paired reads were merged using COPE v1.2.5, and each unique nucleotide sequence was defined as a clonotype. MiTCR v1.1 was used to align clonotypes to the IMGT TRBV, TRBD and TRBJ reference segments. Analysis was restricted to V-J combinations with a frequency above 0.0001, which covered roughly 99% of repertoires. The TCS score was defined as F50 (clonal expansion) divided by E x V (chaos), with BLOSUM62-based TCRdist calculated between CDR3 peptides within each V-J. Welch's t-statistics and random forest reduced approximately 520 V-J features to some 14, which were used in a naive Bayes classifier (R e1071). TCRdb cleaned the public reads at Q25 with fastp, built clones with MiXCR and kept in-frame beta chains. Records with the same CDR3 protein are collapsed into one entry carrying the most frequent genes and DNA. The V and J calls and clone size are TCRdb's, not the authors'. This sample holds about 420,000 distinct CDR3 sequences; roughly an eighth were observed only once. About 5% of the sample is held by the ten biggest clonotypes.

This clonotype was obtained from a woman between 18 and 29 years old with Graves' hyperthyroidism. The rearrangement joined TRBV28 to TRBJ2-7, and the D gene may be TRBD1, 6 bases matching. Input material: blood. The CDR3: CASRATQGAYEQYF. The sequence in DNA is TGTGCCAGCAGGGCGACACAGGGAGCCTACGAGCAGTACTTC.